The clone carrying this T cell receptor (beta chain) was counted a few times. Its antigen is as yet unknown. The sample originates from a study of T-cell memory formation after mild COVID-19. Whole-study findings and limits: Pre-infection memory carried some responding clones, suggesting that cross-reactive memory joined. Whether day 37 second-wave clones are SARS-CoV-2-specific was not confirmed. CD4+ bias marked clones expanding day 15 to 37, unlike balanced contracting clones.

The CDR3 totals 13 residues. Trimming cost V 1 base and J 8 bases, with 10 bases left between them. Per the germline V gene, CDR1 is LNHNV and CDR2 is YYDKDF (reference sequence). Barcoded TCR alpha and TCR beta cDNA libraries with UMIs came from 5'RACE using constant-segment primers. TCRdb re-derived calls from the 5' RACE reads in MiXCR, one entry per CDR3 protein. Among about 360,000 distinct CDR3 sequences listed, 14% were seen once. The sequencing sample was made of PBMCs or a T cell subset sorted from them (not recorded which). The clonotype comes from a man aged 18 to 29 who had mild COVID-19 (a few samples of this study predate the infection). Cell type and time point are not known. V is TRBV15 and J is TRBJ2-3, with D hard to call. The CDR3 DNA reads TGTGCCACCAGCAGAGGACTGCAGACTACGCAGTATTTT. This encodes CATSRGLQTTQYF.